This T cell receptor beta chain was identified during a study of early T cells in non-severe SARS-CoV-2 infection (dated by TCRdb to about 2021). Regarding the research as a whole: Because TCR sequencing was done on bulk RNA from unsorted whole blood, the alpha and beta chains could not be paired.

Including the terminal cysteine and phenylalanine, the CDR3 comprises 15 residues. The read is trimmed to its CDR3 DNA, 45 bases read in frame from base 1. As encoded in the germline V gene, CDR1 is KGHSH while CDR2 is LQKENI. This was a case-control study nested in a cohort of healthcare workers in London, UK, who had nasopharyngeal swab PCR tests and blood samples taken every week. Healthcare workers were recruited between 23 and 31 March 2020, during the week of the UK lockdown, and were followed weekly for up to roughly 15 weeks. Of note for this clonotype: No cognate antigen has been identified for it. A read error may produce the germline difference seen at one junction end.

The library was obtained by 5' RACE. Reads for this sample came from a NextSeq 500. Unique molecular identifiers were attached to individual cDNA molecules in the TCR library protocol so that sequencing error and PCR bias could be corrected. TCR alpha and beta chains were both sequenced, and the abundances of alpha and beta sequences in each sample were closely correlated with each other. The authors' analysis ran thus. Decombinator V4 was used to annotate the V gene, J gene and CDR3 of the TCR sequences. Expanded TCRs were defined as changing significantly between any two time points under a Poisson model with p below 0.0001. TCR abundances were normalised to the total number of TCRs sequenced per sample and were expressed as counts per million. MAIT TCRs were defined by TRAV1-2 paired with TRAJ12, TRAJ20 or TRAJ33, and iNKT TCRs by TRAV10 paired with TRAJ18. VDJdb, accessed 1 November 2021, was searched for CMV, EBV and SARS-CoV-2 annotated TCRs, with TCRs annotated for multiple antigens excluded. Through fastp at Q25 and MiXCR, TCRdb rebuilt clones from the public reads, retaining in-frame beta chains. Rows are combined by CDR3 protein, so each entry shows the most common genes and DNA. The V and J calls were not made by the authors but by TCRdb's processing. The sample table lists about 71,000 distinct CDR3 sequences, around 15% of them with a count of one. The ten largest clonotypes hold over 12% of the sample.

Study-wide findings and limitations: Matching against VDJdb was skewed toward anti-spike CD8 responses, likely underestimated virus-specific expansions, and missed private and CD4 specificities.

The rearrangement joined TRBV18 to TRBJ2-3, with TRBD1 as a weak D call on 5 bases. The receptor was derived from an adult who was a healthcare worker with PCR-confirmed SARS-CoV-2 infection or an uninfected control (not recorded which). Input material: whole blood. The CDR3 loop reads CASSPRQGGTDMQYF. Read as DNA, the sequence is TGTGCCAGCTCACCAAGGCAGGGCGGAACAGATATGCAGTATTTT.